The 10 T cell receptor beta chains below were found in one sample sequenced in a study of blood T cell repertoires in COVID-19. The table came from immunoSEQ multiplex PCR; TCRdb's copy has only in-frame clones and leaves some out. The table shows about 160,000 clones, with around three quarters occurring only once. The sequenced material came from peripheral blood. Source of these receptors: a man aged 55 to 70 with acute or convalescent COVID-19.

This clone was seen ten or more times. This chain connects TRBV4-1 to TRBJ1-2; tentative D call: TRBD1 (6 bases). From germline, CDR1 is MGHRA and CDR2 YSYEKL. The CDR3 extends over 14 amino acids. V dropped 1 base and J dropped 4 bases, with 10 bases sitting between them. CDR3 in amino acids: CASSQAGRGYGYTF. Written as DNA, the CDR3 is TGCGCCAGCAGCCAAGCTGGCAGGGGCTATGGCTACACCTTC.

V usage is TRBV6-1 and J usage is TRBJ1-2, with D perhaps matching TRBD1 (5 bases). CDR3 length equals 18 residues. Germline V gene data show CDR1 as MNHNS and CDR2 as SASEGT. Deletions cut 0 bases from V and 5 bases from J, with 22 bases between. The CDR3 sequence: CASSEARGRALGLYGYTF. For the CDR3, the DNA is TGTGCCAGCAGTGAAGCGCGGGGCAGGGCATTAGGCCTTTATGGCTACACCTTC.

The genes are TRBV29-1 and TRBJ2-2; 7 bases match TRBD1. In germline, CDR1 is SQVTM, CDR2 ANQGSEA. This CDR3 has 15 amino acids. With V trimmed by 3 bases and J by 4 bases, 8 bases remained unmatched. CDR3 in DNA: TGCAGCGTTGAGGGCGAACAGGGGTTCACCGGGGAGCTGTTTTTT. Translating gives CSVEGEQGFTGELFF.

The rearrangement links TRBV25-1 to TRBJ2-3; D remains unclear. CDR1 and CDR2 from the germline V gene are MGHDK and SYGVNS. The V end lost 4 bases, the J end lost 1 base, and 12 bases lay between the germline ends. This CDR3 has 15 amino acids. The CDR3 DNA is TGTGCCAGCAGTGGCCTTGGCACAGGCACAGATACGCAGTATTTT. Amino acids: CASSGLGTGTDTQYF.

V gene TRBV7-9 combines with J gene TRBJ1-2; D uncertain. The V gene's germline CDR1 is SEHNR and CDR2 FQNEAQ (reference sequence). V lost 2 bases and J lost 6, with 10 bases in between. The CDR3 runs to 13 residues. CDR3 sequence: CASSLRVGDGYTF. The DNA for the CDR3 is TGTGCCAGCAGCTTAAGGGTCGGGGATGGCTACACCTTC.

The chain uses TRBV18 and TRBJ2-1, with no clear D. Germline values: CDR1 KGHSH, CDR2 LQKENI. The ends were cut back, 1 base at V and 5 bases at J, with 9 bases in the middle. The CDR3 covers 14 residues. CDR3 region: CASSPQSKHNEQFF. The DNA of the CDR3 is TGTGCCAGCTCACCACAGTCCAAGCACAATGAGCAGTTCTTC.

In this sample, this clone turned up a few times. This rearrangement joins TRBV2 to TRBJ2-1; TRBD1 is a possible D gene (6 bases). The CDR3 covers 15 residues. Trimming removed 7 bases at V and 0 bases at J, with 13 bases between. Per the germline V gene, CDR1 is SNHLY and CDR2 is FYNNEI. The CDR3 loop is CASTRTVLSYNEQFF. The DNA for the CDR3 is TGTGCCAGCACCAGGACAGTACTCTCCTACAATGAGCAGTTCTTC.

This clone was detected once. The CDR3 protein is CASSLGTANTEAFF. The CDR3 bases are TGTGCCAGCAGCCTCGGGACAGCGAACACTGAAGCTTTCTTT. The chain is built from TRBV3-1 (or the pseudogene TRBV3-2) and TRBJ1-1; TRBD1 aligns across 7 bases. Germline CDR1 is LGHDT and CDR2 is YNNKEL (reference sequence). V gave up 4 bases and J gave up 1 base; unmatched junction bases: 3. The CDR3 is 14 residues long.

V usage is TRBV12-5 and J usage is TRBJ2-1; D is undetermined. The V and J ends lost 0 bases and 7 bases respectively, with 10 bases between them. The CDR3 has 14 residues. Germline V gives CDR1 LGHNT, CDR2 FRNRAP. The CDR3 DNA reads as TGTGCTAGTGGTTTGGTGACTTCGACGAATGAGCAGTTCTTC. Its translation: CASGLVTSTNEQFF.

This chain links TRBV19 with TRBJ1-1, with 7 bases that match TRBD1. Germline V CDR1 and CDR2: LNHDA, SQIVND (reference sequence). This CDR3 region has 13 residues. Unmatched junction bases numbered 5, after V lost 6 bases and J lost 4 bases. The CDR3 reads CASSQRDSTEAFF. In nucleotides, the CDR3 is TGTGCCAGTAGCCAAAGGGACAGCACTGAAGCTTTCTTT.